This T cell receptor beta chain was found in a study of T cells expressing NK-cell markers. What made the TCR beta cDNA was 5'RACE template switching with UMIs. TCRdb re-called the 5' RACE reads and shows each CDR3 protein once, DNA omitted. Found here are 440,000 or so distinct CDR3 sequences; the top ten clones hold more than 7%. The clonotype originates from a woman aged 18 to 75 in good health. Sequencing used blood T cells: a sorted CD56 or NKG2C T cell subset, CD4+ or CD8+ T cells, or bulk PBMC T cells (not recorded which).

The CDR3 is CSVDYSGDGGGPDTQYF. This chain connects TRBV29-1 to TRBJ2-3; with no DNA, the TCRdb D assignment of TRBD2 cannot be verified. Germline CDR1 is SQVTM and CDR2 is ANQGSEA. The CDR3 extends over 17 amino acids.